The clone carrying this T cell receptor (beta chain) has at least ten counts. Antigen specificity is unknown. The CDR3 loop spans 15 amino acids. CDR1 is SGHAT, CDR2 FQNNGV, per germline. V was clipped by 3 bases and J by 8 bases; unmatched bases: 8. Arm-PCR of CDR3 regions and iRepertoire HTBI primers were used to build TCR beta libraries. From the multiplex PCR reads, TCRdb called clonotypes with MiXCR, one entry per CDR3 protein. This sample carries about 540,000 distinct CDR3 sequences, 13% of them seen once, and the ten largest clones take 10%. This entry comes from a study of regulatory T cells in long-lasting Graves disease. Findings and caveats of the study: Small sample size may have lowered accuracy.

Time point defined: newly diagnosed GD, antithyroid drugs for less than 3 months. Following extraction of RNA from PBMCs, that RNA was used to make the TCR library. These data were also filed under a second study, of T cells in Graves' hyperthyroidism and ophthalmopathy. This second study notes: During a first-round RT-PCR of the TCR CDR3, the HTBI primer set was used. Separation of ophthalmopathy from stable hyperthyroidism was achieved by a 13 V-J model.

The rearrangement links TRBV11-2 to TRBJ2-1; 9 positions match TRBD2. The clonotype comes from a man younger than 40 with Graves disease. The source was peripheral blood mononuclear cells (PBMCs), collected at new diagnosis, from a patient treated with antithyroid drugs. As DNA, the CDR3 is TGTGCCAGCAGCTTTGGGCCTAGCGGGAACTATGAGCAGTTCTTC. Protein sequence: CASSFGPSGNYEQFF.